The clone carrying this T cell receptor (beta chain) was recorded a few times. The sample originates from a study of tumor and adjacent non-tumor tissue in lung cancer. The CDR3 covers 15 residues. V was pared by 5 bases and J by 1 base, with 4 bases of the junction left unmatched. The germline V gene encodes CDR1 SGHRS and CDR2 YFSETQ. Three rounds of nested PCR, following a modified ARM-PCR protocol, produced the TCRbeta library. TCRdb recomputed calls from the multiplex PCR reads with MiXCR, one row per CDR3 protein. The sample has about 80,000 distinct CDR3 sequences; around 70% are singletons. No cell sorting was done before RNA was extracted from the tissue.

The clonotype was recovered from a woman in her seventies with non-small cell lung cancer. The V call is TRBV5-1, the J call TRBJ2-2; 8 bases align to TRBD1. Sequencing used lung tumor tissue. The CDR3 coding sequence is TGCGCCAGCAGTTCCGGGACAGGGAACACCGGGGAGCTGTTTTTT. Amino acid sequence: CASSSGTGNTGELFF. The full variable domain, rest sourced from reference TRBV5-1 and TRBJ2-2, is KAGVTQTPRYLIKTRGQQVTLSCSPISGHRSVSWYQQTPGQGLQFLFEYFSETQRNKGNFPGRFSGRQFSNSRSEMNVSTLELGDSALYLCASSSGTGNTGELFFGEGSRLTVL.